Each of the 8 T cell receptor beta chains below was sequenced from the same sample in a study of blood T cell repertoires in COVID-19. Libraries were prepared by immunoSEQ multiplex PCR; TCRdb keeps only in-frame clonotypes and omits some of them. The sample contains under 450,000 clones, 86% of which appear only once. Sequencing used peripheral blood. The origin of the receptors is an older woman with COVID-19, enrolled during active disease.

This chain joins TRBV5-1 and TRBJ1-3; 7 nucleotides line up with TRBD1. The V segment lost 4 bases and the J segment 7 bases; nucleotides outside the gene matches: 8. Germline V gene lookup returns CDR1 SGHRS and CDR2 YFSETQ. This CDR3 is built from 14 residues. The CDR3 loop reads CASSPDRVRNTIYF. Written as DNA, the CDR3 is TGCGCCAGCAGCCCCGACAGGGTGCGGAACACCATATATTTT.

The chain employs TRBV27 and TRBJ1-4; TRBD1 matches at 9 bases. V lost 2 bases to trimming and J lost 7 bases; unmatched junction nucleotides: 2. The V gene's germline CDR1 is MNHEY and CDR2 SMNVEV (reference sequence). This CDR3 comprises 14 residues. CDR3 protein: CASSLGTGTEKLFF. The CDR3 DNA reads TGTGCCAGCAGTTTAGGGACAGGGACTGAAAAACTGTTTTTT. The full variable domain, completed using reference TRBV27 and TRBJ1-4, is EAQVTQNPRYLITVTGKKLTVTCSQNMNHEYMSWYRQDPGLGLRQIYYSMNVEVTDKGDVPEGYKVSRKEKRNFPLILESPSPNQTSLYFCASSLGTGTEKLFFGSGTQLSVL.

The chain links TRBV6-4 to TRBJ1-2; D uncertain. V gave up 6 bases and J gave up 5 bases, with 19 bases separating them. Germline-derived CDR1 and CDR2 are MRHNA and SNTAGT. This CDR3 spans 15 amino acids. As DNA, the CDR3 is TGTGCCAGCAGACCCACAGTTTCTGGTTCGTATGGCTACACCTTC. This gives the protein CASRPTVSGSYGYTF.

The V call is TRBV27, the J call TRBJ2-7; D is possibly TRBD1 (5 bases). The CDR3 runs to 12 residues. Trimming pared 6 bases from V and 2 bases from J, leaving 8 bases between. Germline values: CDR1 MNHEY, CDR2 SMNVEV (reference sequence). This CDR3 is CASRGLAYEQYF. The DNA for the CDR3 is TGTGCCAGCAGGGGGCTTGCCTACGAGCAGTACTTC.

The chain uses TRBV28 and TRBJ2-1; 8 bases align to TRBD2. Germline CDR1 reads MDHEN; CDR2 reads SYDVKM. Germline trimming cut 1 base from V and 10 bases from J; bases unmatched to any gene: 6. The CDR3 totals 14 residues. CDR3 sequence: CASSLFGLAPEQFF. The CDR3, as DNA: TGTGCCAGCAGTTTATTTGGACTAGCTCCCGAGCAGTTCTTC.

The chain is built from TRBV3-1 (or the pseudogene TRBV3-2) and TRBJ2-3; D is possibly TRBD2 (6 bases). Trimming took 4 bases from V and 0 from J, leaving 11 bases between them. This CDR3 is built from 15 residues. Germline assignment: CDR1 LGHDT and CDR2 YNNKEL (reference sequence). The CDR3 DNA is TGTGCCAGCAGCCTGTGGAGGGCTAGCACAGATACGCAGTATTTT. It yields the protein CASSLWRASTDTQYF.

The V and J genes are TRBV9 and TRBJ2-7; D is undetermined. CDR3 length: 16 residues. CDR1 and CDR2 from the germline V gene are SGDLS and YYNGEE. V gave up 3 bases and J gave up 1 base, with 17 bases separating them. The CDR3 coding sequence is TGTGCCAGCAGCGACCGCCCAACGAGTTCGTCCTACGAGCAGTACTTC. This codes for CASSDRPTSSSYEQYF.

The chain is built from TRBV7-8 and TRBJ2-3; tentative D call: TRBD1 (6 bases). Germline CDR1 reads SGHVS; CDR2 reads FQNEAQ. The CDR3 has 15 residues. With 1 base removed from V and 2 bases from J, the gap between germline ends came to 10 bases. The CDR3 region has the DNA TGTGCCAGCAGCTTAGTCGGGACACCCACAGATACGCAGTATTTT. Residues: CASSLVGTPTDTQYF.